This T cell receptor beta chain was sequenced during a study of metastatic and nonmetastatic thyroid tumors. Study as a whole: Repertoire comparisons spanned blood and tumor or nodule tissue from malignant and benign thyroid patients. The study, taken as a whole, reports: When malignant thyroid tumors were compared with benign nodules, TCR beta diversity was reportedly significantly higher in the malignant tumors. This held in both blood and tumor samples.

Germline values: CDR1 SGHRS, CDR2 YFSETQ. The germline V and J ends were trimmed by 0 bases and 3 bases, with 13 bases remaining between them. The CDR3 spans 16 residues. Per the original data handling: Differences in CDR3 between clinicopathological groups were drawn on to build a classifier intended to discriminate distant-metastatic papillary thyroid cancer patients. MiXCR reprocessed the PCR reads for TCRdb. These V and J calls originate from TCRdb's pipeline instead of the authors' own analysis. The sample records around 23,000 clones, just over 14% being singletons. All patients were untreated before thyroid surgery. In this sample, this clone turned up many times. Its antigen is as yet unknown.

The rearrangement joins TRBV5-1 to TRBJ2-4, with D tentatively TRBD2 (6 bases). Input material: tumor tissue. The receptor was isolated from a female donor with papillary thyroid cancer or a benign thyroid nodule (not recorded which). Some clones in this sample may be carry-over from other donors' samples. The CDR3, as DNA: TGCGCCAGCAGCTTGGACGCGGGGCGGGGCAAAAACATTCAGTACTTC. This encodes CASSLDAGRGKNIQYF.